This TCR beta chain was sequenced in a study of cytomegalovirus exposure and HLA in healthy donors. Overall study: As released early, the data held roughly 85 million unique TCRs from HLA-typed donors.

Study-wide results and caveats: Several of the most significant clusters appeared linked to common viral pathogens, based on a later analysis. Evidence from a later analysis indicated that most CMV-associated TCR beta chains looked HLA-restricted. Other equally common chains were less clonally expanded than HLA-associated TCR beta chains, a later analysis showed.

Concerning this clone: Its target is unknown.

With 60 Vbeta and 13 Jbeta primers, the PCR was carried out. The table came from immunoSEQ multiplex PCR; TCRdb's copy has only in-frame clones and leaves some out. With approximately 58,000 clones in the sample, the ten largest clones hold 11%. Per germline, CDR1 SGHRS and CDR2 YFSETQ. The CDR3 loop spans 14 amino acids. V was clipped by 4 bases and J by 8 bases; unmatched bases: 9. The chain is built from TRBV5-1 and TRBJ1-2; 9 bases align to TRBD1. The source of this sequence is a woman aged 50 to 60 in good health and CMV-seropositive. The material sequenced was PBMCs. The CDR3 loop is CASSGGTGSRGYTF. In nucleotides, the CDR3 is TGCGCCAGCAGCGGGGGGACAGGGTCTCGCGGCTACACCTTC.